These 9 T cell receptor beta chains were all obtained from the same sample, sequenced in a study of blood T cells in healthy people across ages. Together with a sample-barcoded 5' primer, a J-beta primer mix was included in a second PCR lasting about 7 to 12 cycles. TCRdb reanalysed the 5' RACE reads using MiXCR and keeps one entry per CDR3 protein. The sample includes about 650,000 distinct CDR3 sequences, about 30% of them seen just once. Sequencing input: blood. Receptors were obtained from a woman aged 80 or over in good health.

The sample holds many counts of this clonotype. The chain has TRBV27 and TRBJ1-2; TRBD1 might be the D (6 bases). The CDR3 spans 15 residues. Per the germline V gene, CDR1 is MNHEY and CDR2 is SMNVEV (reference sequence). The V gene lost 2 bases and the J gene lost 4 bases, with 14 bases spanning the gap. The CDR3 DNA follows: TGTGCCAGCAGTTTAAAAGACAGGCCCCTCTATGGCTACACCTTC. Protein product: CASSLKDRPLYGYTF.

This clonotype was detected only a few times. The chain is built from TRBV6-6 and TRBJ2-7, with D perhaps matching TRBD2 (6 bases). The ends were cut back, 2 bases at V and 5 bases at J, with 13 bases in the middle. In germline, CDR1 is MNHNY, CDR2 SVGAGI (reference sequence). CDR3 length: 14 amino acids. The DNA of the CDR3 is TGTGCCAGCAGTTACGGAGGGATTGCCCACGAGCAGTACTTC. Translating gives CASSYGGIAHEQYF.

On this clonotype: A much more abundant neighbour one base away suggests this may be a read error. The genes are TRBV6-2 or TRBV6-3 and TRBJ2-6, with 11 positions matching TRBD1. Germline CDR1 is MNHEY and CDR2 is SVGEGT. The CDR3 spans 16 residues. The CDR3 coding sequence is TGTGCCAGCACTGGACAGGGGGCGCTTGGGGCCAACGTCCGGACTTTC. This translates into CASTGQGALGANVRTF.

In this sample, this clonotype turned up many times. This chain connects TRBV6-5 to TRBJ2-1, with no clear D. The CDR3 spans 16 residues. V lost 0 bases to trimming and J lost 8 bases, with 17 bases between them. Germline V gene lookup returns CDR1 MNHEY and CDR2 SVGAGI. The CDR3 coding sequence is TGTGCCAGCAGTTACTCGATTCCCGGGTTGAATGATGAGCAGTTCTTC. This gives the protein CASSYSIPGLNDEQFF.

This clonotype was counted at least ten times. The chain links TRBV7-2 to TRBJ2-1; a weak D match, TRBD2 (6 bases). Germline V gene sequence: CDR1 SGHTA, CDR2 FQGNSA. The CDR3 loop spans 12 amino acids. Trimming shortened V by 5 bases and J by 6 bases, and 8 bases separated the two germline ends. The CDR3, as DNA: TGTGCCAGCAGCCGCGGGGTCAATGAGCAGTTCTTC. The encoded protein is CASSRGVNEQFF.

In its sample, this clonotype was seen many times. The chain combines TRBV20-1 with TRBJ2-5; no clear D. Germline values: CDR1 DFQATT, CDR2 SNEGSKA (reference sequence). CDR3 size: 13 residues. Trimming took off 5 bases at V and 1 base at J, with 11 bases between the two ends. The CDR3 loop is CSASGWTQETQYF. The CDR3 nucleotides are TGCAGTGCTTCAGGTTGGACCCAAGAGACCCAGTACTTC.

This clonotype appeared many times. The chain combines TRBV7-2 with TRBJ2-1; TRBD1 matches at 11 bases. Germline CDR1 reads SGHTA; CDR2 reads FQGNSA. V lost 3 bases and J lost 0; bases outside the gene matches: 16. This CDR3 is built from 21 residues. CDR3 nucleotide sequence: TGTGCCAGCAGCTTGGGGGTCTCGGGACAGGGGGTTCCCTACTCCTACAATGAGCAGTTCTTC. Encoded protein: CASSLGVSGQGVPYSYNEQFF.

The chain uses TRBV6-6 and TRBJ2-7, with no clear D. Deletions cut 0 bases from V and 0 bases from J, with 6 bases between. The germline V gene encodes CDR1 MNHNY and CDR2 SVGAGI (reference sequence). This CDR3 is built from 14 residues. The CDR3 protein is CASSYSSSSYEQYF. The CDR3 DNA reads as TGTGCCAGCAGTTACTCTTCCAGCTCCTACGAGCAGTACTTC.

This clonotype has a count of ten or more. The J gene is TRBJ2-7, the V gene TRBV7-9; TRBD2 matches at 7 bases. CDR1 SEHNR and CDR2 FQNEAQ come from the germline V gene (reference sequence). The CDR3 runs to 14 residues. The J segment lost 3 bases and the V segment lost 2 bases, leaving 4 bases of the junction unmatched. The CDR3 DNA follows: TGTGCCAGCAGCTTAAGCGGGGAGATCTACGAGCAGTACTTC. This codes for CASSLSGEIYEQYF.